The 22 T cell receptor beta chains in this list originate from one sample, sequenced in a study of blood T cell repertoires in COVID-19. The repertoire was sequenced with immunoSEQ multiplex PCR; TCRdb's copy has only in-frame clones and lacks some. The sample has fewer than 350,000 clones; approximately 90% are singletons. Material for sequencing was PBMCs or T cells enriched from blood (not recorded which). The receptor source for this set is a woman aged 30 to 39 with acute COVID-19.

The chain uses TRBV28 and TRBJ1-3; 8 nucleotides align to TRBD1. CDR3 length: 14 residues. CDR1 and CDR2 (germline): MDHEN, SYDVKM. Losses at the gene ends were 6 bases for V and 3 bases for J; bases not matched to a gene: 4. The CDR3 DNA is TGTGCCAGCAGGCCTACAGGGGGTGGAAACACCATATATTTT. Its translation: CASRPTGGGNTIYF.

The CDR3 DNA follows: TGTGCCAGCAGCTTACTACAGGGCTACAATGAGCAGTTCTTC. This translates into CASSLLQGYNEQFF. The V and J genes are TRBV28 and TRBJ2-1; D is perhaps TRBD1 (6 bases). V lost 6 bases and J 3 bases, leaving 12 bases between the germline ends. This CDR3 spans 14 amino acids. The germline V gene has CDR1 MDHEN and CDR2 SYDVKM. Combining the CDR3 with reference TRBV28 and TRBJ2-1 gives the whole variable domain DVKVTQSSRYLVKRTGEKVFLECVQDMDHENMFWYRQDPGLGLRLIYFSYDVKMKEKGDIPEGYSVSREKKERFSLILESASTNQTSMYLCASSLLQGYNEQFFGPGTRLTVL.

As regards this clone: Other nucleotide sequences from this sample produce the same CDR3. The CDR3 region is CAWSGTGDQPQHF. For the CDR3, the DNA is TGTGCCTGGAGTGGGACAGGGGACCAGCCCCAGCATTTT. The rearrangement uses TRBV30 and TRBJ1-5; 9 bases agree with TRBD1. Germline lookup yields CDR1 GTSNPN and CDR2 SVGIG (reference sequence). The CDR3 consists of 13 residues. With 1 base clipped from V and 7 bases from J, the junction kept 2 bases outside the gene matches.

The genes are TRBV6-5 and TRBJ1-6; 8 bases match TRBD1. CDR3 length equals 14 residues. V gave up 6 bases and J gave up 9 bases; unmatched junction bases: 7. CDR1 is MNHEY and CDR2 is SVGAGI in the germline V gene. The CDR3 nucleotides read TGTGCCAGCAGCACGACAGGGGCTGGTTCACCCCTCCACTTT. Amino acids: CASSTTGAGSPLHF.

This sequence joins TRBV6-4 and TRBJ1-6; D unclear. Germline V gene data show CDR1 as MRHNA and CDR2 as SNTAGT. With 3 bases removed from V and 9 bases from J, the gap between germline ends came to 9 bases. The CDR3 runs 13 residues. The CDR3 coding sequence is TGTGCCAGCAGTGAGGTCGAGGGTTCACCCCTCCACTTT. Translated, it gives CASSEVEGSPLHF.

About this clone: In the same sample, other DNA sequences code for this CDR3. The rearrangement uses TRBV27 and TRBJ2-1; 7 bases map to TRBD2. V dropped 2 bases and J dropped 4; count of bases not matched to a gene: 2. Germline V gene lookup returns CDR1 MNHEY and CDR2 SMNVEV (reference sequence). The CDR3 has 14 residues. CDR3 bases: TGTGCCAGCAGTTTAGGCGGGAGATACAATGAGCAGTTCTTC. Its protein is CASSLGGRYNEQFF.

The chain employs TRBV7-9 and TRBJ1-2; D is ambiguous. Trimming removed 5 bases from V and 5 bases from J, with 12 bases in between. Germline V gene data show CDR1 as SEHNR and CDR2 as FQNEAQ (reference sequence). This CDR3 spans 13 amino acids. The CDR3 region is CASSQDQVYGYTF. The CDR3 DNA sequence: TGTGCCAGCAGCCAAGACCAGGTATATGGCTACACCTTC.

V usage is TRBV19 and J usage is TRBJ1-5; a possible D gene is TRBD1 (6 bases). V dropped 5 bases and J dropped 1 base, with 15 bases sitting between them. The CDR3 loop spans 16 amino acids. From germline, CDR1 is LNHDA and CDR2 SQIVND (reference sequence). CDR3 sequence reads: CASSAPGTISNQPQHF. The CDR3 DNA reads TGTGCCAGTAGTGCTCCCGGGACAATAAGCAATCAGCCCCAGCATTTT.

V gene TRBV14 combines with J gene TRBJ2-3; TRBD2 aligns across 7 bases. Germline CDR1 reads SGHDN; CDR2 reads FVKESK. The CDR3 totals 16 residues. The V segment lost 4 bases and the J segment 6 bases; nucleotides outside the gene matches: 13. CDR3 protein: CASSLRPGLSLDTQYF. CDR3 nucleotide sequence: TGTGCCAGCAGCCTCCGACCGGGACTAAGTTTGGATACGCAGTATTTT. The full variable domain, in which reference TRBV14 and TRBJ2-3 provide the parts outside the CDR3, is EAGVTQFPSHSVIEKGQTVTLRCDPISGHDNLYWYRRVMGKEIKFLLHFVKESKQDESGMPNNRFLAERTGGTYSTLKVQPAELEDSGVYFCASSLRPGLSLDTQYFGPGTRLTVL.

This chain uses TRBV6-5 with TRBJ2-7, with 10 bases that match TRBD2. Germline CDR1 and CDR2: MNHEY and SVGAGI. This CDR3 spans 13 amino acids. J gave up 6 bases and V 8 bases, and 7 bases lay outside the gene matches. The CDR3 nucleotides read TGTGCCAGCTGCTCAGCGGGAGGGGGCGAGCAGTACTTC. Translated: CASCSAGGGEQYF.

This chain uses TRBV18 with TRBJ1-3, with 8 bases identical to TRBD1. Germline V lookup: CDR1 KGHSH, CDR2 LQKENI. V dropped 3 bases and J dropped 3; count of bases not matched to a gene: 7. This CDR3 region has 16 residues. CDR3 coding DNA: TGTGCCAGCTCACCTAACGACAGGGGCTTTGGAAACACCATATATTTT. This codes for CASSPNDRGFGNTIYF. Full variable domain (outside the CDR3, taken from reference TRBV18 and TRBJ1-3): NAGVMQNPRHLVRRRGQEARLRCSPMKGHSHVYWYRQLPEEGLKFMVYLQKENIIDESGMPKERFSAEFPKEGPSILRIQQVVRGDSAAYFCASSPNDRGFGNTIYFGEGSWLTVV.

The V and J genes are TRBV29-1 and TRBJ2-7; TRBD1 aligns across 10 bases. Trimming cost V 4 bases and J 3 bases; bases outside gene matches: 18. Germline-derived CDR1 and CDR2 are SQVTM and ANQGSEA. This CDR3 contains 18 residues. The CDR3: CSVGESGTGVNGFYEQYF. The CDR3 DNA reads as TGCAGCGTTGGGGAATCCGGGACAGGGGTAAATGGGTTCTACGAGCAGTACTTC.

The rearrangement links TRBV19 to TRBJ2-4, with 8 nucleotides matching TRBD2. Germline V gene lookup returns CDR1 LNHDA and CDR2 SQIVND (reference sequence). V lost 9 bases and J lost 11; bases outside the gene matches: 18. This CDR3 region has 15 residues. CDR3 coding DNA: TGTGCCAGGCAGCGGGCACGGGGGGGTGTGGGGGTTCAGTACTTC. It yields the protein CARQRARGGVGVQYF.

In DNA, the CDR3 is TGTGCCAGCAGTTACGGGGACAGGGGGAACACTGAAGCTTTCTTT. Protein: CASSYGDRGNTEAFF. The V gene is TRBV28, the J gene TRBJ1-1, with 10 bases lining up with TRBD1. This CDR3 is 15 amino acids long. In germline, CDR1 is MDHEN, CDR2 SYDVKM. V was pared by 4 bases and J by 1 base, with 3 bases of the junction left unmatched.

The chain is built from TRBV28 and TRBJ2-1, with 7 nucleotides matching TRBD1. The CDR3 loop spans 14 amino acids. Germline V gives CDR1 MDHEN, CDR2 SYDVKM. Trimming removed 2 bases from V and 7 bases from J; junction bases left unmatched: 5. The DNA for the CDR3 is TGTGCCAGCAGTTTAGAGGGGGCGCGGAATGAGCAGTTCTTC. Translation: CASSLEGARNEQFF.

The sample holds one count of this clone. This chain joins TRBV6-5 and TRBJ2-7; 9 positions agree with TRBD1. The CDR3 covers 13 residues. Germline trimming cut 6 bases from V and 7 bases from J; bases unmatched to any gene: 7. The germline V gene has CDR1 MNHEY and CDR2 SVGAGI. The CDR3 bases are TGTGCCAGCAGCGGGACAGGGTCGGGGGAGCAGTACTTC. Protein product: CASSGTGSGEQYF.

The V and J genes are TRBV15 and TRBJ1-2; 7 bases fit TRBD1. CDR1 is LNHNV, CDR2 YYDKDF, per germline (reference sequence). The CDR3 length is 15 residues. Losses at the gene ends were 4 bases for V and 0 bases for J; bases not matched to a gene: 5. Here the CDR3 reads CATSKDRTPNYGYTF. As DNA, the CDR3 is TGTGCCACCAGCAAGGACAGGACTCCTAACTATGGCTACACCTTC. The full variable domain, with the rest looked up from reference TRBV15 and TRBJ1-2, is DAMVIQNPRYQVTQFGKPVTLSCSQTLNHNVMYWYQQKSSQAPKLLFHYYDKDFNNEADTPDNFQSRRPNTSFCFLDIRSPGLGDTAMYLCATSKDRTPNYGYTFGSGTRLTVV.

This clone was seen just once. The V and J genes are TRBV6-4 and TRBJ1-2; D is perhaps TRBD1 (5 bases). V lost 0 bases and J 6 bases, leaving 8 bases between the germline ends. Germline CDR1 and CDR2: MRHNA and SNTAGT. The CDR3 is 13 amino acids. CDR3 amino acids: CASSDSKGDGYTF. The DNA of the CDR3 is TGTGCCAGCAGTGACTCGAAAGGGGATGGCTACACCTTC.

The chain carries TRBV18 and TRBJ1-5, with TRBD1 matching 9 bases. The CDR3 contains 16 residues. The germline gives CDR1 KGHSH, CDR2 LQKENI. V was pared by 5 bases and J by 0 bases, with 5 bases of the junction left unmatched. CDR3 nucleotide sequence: TGTGCCAGCTCAACAGGGGGCTTATTTAGCAATCAGCCCCAGCATTTT. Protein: CASSTGGLFSNQPQHF.

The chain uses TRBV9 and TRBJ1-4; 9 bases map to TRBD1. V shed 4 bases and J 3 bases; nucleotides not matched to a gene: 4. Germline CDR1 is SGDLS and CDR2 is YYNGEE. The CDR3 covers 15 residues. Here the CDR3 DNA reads TGTGCCAGCAGCCCGCGGGACAGGGCTAATGAAAAACTGTTTTTT. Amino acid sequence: CASSPRDRANEKLFF.

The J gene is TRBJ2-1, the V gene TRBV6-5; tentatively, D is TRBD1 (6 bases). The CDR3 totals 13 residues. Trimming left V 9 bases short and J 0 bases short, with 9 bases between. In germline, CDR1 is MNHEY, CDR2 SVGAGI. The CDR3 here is CASEDSSYNEQFF. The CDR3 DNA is TGTGCCAGTGAGGACAGCTCCTACAATGAGCAGTTCTTC.

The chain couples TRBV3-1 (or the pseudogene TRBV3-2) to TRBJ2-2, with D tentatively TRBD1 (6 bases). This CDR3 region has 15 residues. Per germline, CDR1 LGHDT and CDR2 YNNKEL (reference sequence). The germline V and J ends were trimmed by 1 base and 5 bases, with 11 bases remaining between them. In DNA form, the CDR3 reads TGTGCCAGCAGCCAAGTGGGGACATTTACCGGGGAGCTGTTTTTT. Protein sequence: CASSQVGTFTGELFF.